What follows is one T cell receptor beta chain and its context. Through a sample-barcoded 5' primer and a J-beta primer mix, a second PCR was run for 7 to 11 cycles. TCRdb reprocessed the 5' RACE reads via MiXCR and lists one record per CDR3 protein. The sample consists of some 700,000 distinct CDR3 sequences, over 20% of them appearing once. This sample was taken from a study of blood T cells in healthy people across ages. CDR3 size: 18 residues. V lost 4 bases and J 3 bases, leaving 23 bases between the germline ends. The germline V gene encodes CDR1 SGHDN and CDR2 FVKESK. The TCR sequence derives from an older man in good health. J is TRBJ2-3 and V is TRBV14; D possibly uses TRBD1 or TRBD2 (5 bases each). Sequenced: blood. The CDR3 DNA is TGTGCCAGCAGCCCTCGATCCGGGGCCCTCCCCTTTACAGATACGCAGTATTTT. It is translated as CASSPRSGALPFTDTQYF.